The TCR beta chain under discussion was sequenced for a study of T cells after yellow fever vaccination. A word on this clonotype: Its specificity is not known. One junction end does not reproduce the germline sequence, and a read error may be involved.

TCRdb redid the calling of the 5' RACE reads with MiXCR, one entry per CDR3 protein. The sample includes around 530,000 distinct CDR3 sequences, about a sixth seen only once; the top ten take 15% to 20%. CDR3 length equals 16 residues. The study, taken as a whole, reports: The study noted that FACS-sorted repertoires could contain abundant clonotypes contaminating from the bulk population.

The specimen was PBMCs, collected 5 to 6 days after the first yellow fever vaccination. V gene TRBV12-3 or TRBV12-4 combines with J gene TRBJ2-5, with 9 bases fitting TRBD2. The TCR sequence derives from a young man who received the YFV17D yellow fever vaccine. The CDR3 DNA reads as TGTGCCACCAGTCCGGGACTAGCTGGGGACCAAGAGACCCAGTACTTC. Protein: CATSPGLAGDQETQYF.